Shown below are 9 T cell receptor beta chains from a single sample sequenced in a study of shared clonotypes between healthy human individuals. Terminally differentiated effector memory CD45RA+ cells were excluded from the naive CD8 cells, which were CD45RO-negative and positively selected for CCR7. Using immunoSEQ multiplex PCR, the repertoire was profiled, and TCRdb retains in-frame clones only, with some absent. The sample carries more than 2 million clones, about 95% recorded once. Material: naive CD8+ T cells sorted from blood. These receptors were obtained from a man aged 18-30 years in good health.

The rearrangement joins TRBV5-1 to TRBJ2-7, with 7 bases matching TRBD1. The germline V gene encodes CDR1 SGHRS and CDR2 YFSETQ. This CDR3 region has 17 residues. V lost 2 bases, J lost 0 bases, and 11 bases stayed unmatched. CDR3 sequence reads: CASSFFAGTDSSYEQYF. The CDR3 nucleotides are TGCGCCAGCAGCTTTTTTGCCGGGACAGACTCCTCCTACGAGCAGTACTTC. Together with reference TRBV5-1 and TRBJ2-7, the CDR3 gives the full variable domain: KAGVTQTPRYLIKTRGQQVTLSCSPISGHRSVSWYQQTPGQGLQFLFEYFSETQRNKGNFPGRFSGRQFSNSRSEMNVSTLELGDSALYLCASSFFAGTDSSYEQYFGPGTRLTVT.

Here the CDR3 reads CSASVYGYTF. The CDR3, as DNA: TGCAGTGCGAGCGTCTATGGCTACACCTTC. V is TRBV20-1 and J is TRBJ1-2; D uncertain. This CDR3 has 10 amino acids. V dropped 6 bases and J dropped 4 bases, with 6 bases sitting between them. Germline-derived CDR1 and CDR2 are DFQATT and SNEGSKA (reference sequence).

Only one count was recorded for this clone. The chain carries TRBV7-2 and TRBJ2-2, with 11 positions matching TRBD2. V dropped 0 bases and J dropped 4; count of bases not matched to a gene: 7. CDR3 length equals 18 residues. Germline lookup yields CDR1 SGHTA and CDR2 FQGNSA. The CDR3 spells CASSLATSGEKITGELFF. CDR3 bases: TGTGCCAGCAGCTTAGCGACTAGCGGGGAGAAAATCACCGGGGAGCTGTTTTTT.

The V gene is TRBV19, the J gene TRBJ2-7, with D perhaps TRBD1 (5 bases). The germline V gene encodes CDR1 LNHDA and CDR2 SQIVND (reference sequence). This CDR3 has 15 residues. Trimming shortened V by 3 bases and J by 0 bases, and 12 bases separated the two germline ends. In DNA, the CDR3 is TGTGCCAGTAGTATTGGCGCAGGGCCCTCCTACGAGCAGTACTTC. Its translation: CASSIGAGPSYEQYF.

The rearrangement uses TRBV5-1 and TRBJ2-1; D is perhaps TRBD2 (6 bases). The V gene lost 0 bases and the J gene lost 4 bases, with 14 bases spanning the gap. Germline assignment: CDR1 SGHRS and CDR2 YFSETQ. The CDR3 is 16 amino acids. The CDR3 DNA follows: TGCGCCAGCAGCTTGGAGGCAAACGGGGGTTACAATGAGCAGTTCTTC. Translation: CASSLEANGGYNEQFF.

This chain connects TRBV21-1 to TRBJ2-1; TRBD2, as called in the table, went unchecked against the DNA. TRBV21-1 counts as a pseudogene. This CDR3 comprises 18 residues. The CDR3 reads CASSKEGGGRTILLEQFF. Written as DNA, the CDR3 is TGTGCCAGCAGCAAAGAGGGAGGCGGGAGGACCATTCTGCTTGAGCAGTTCTTC.

V gene TRBV7-9 combines with J gene TRBJ1-2, with D unclear. CDR1 and CDR2 (germline): SEHNR, FQNEAQ (reference sequence). Trimming pared 2 bases from V and 4 bases from J, leaving 14 bases between. The CDR3 has 15 residues. The CDR3 region is CASSLSEFEAYGYTF. CDR3 coding DNA: TGTGCCAGCAGCTTATCTGAATTTGAGGCCTATGGCTACACCTTC. Drawing the rest from reference TRBV7-9 and TRBJ1-2, the complete variable domain is DTGVSQNPRHKITKRGQNVTFRCDPISEHNRLYWYRQTLGQGPEFLTYFQNEAQLEKSRLLSDRFSAERPKGSFSTLEIQRTEQGDSAMYLCASSLSEFEAYGYTFGSGTRLTVV.

The V gene is TRBV6-5, the J gene TRBJ1-2; tentatively, D is TRBD1 (5 bases). Trimming removed 6 bases at V and 4 bases at J, with 15 bases between. Germline V lookup: CDR1 MNHEY, CDR2 SVGAGI. The CDR3 consists of 14 residues. The CDR3 reads CASRSLGGIYGYTF. CDR3 in DNA: TGTGCCAGCAGATCCCTTGGGGGAATCTATGGCTACACCTTC.

A remark on this clone: This sample includes further DNA sequences coding for the same CDR3. The V and J genes are TRBV9 and TRBJ2-7; 7 nucleotides align to TRBD1. V shed 0 bases, J shed 4 bases, and the junction held 7 bases outside the gene matches. The CDR3 runs 15 residues. Germline-derived CDR1 and CDR2 are SGDLS and YYNGEE. This chain's CDR3 is CASSVAGTASYEQYF. As DNA, the CDR3 is TGTGCCAGCAGCGTAGCCGGGACAGCGAGTTACGAGCAGTACTTC.